What follows describes a single TCR beta chain. The data are from a study of blood T cell repertoires in COVID-19. Study as a whole: Samples came from the United States, Italy and Spain, spanning acute and convalescent COVID-19. In each case, the material was cDNA or gDNA derived from T cells, B-cell-depleted T cells, or PBMCs.

This CDR3 comprises 15 residues. The germline CDR1 and CDR2 sequences are SGHRS and YFSETQ. Trimming removed 3 bases at V and 0 bases at J, with 12 bases between. In the authors' workflow: Amplification of reference gene primers provided the estimated nucleated cell counts. Produced via immunoSEQ multiplex PCR; TCRdb's table is partial and in-frame only. V and J calls and clone size are given by that table; D and trimming were obtained from the DNA. In the table there are over 300,000 clones, approximately 85% of which are singletons. Specimen: peripheral blood. The receptor was derived from a human donor in a cohort sampled during active COVID-19. The chain has TRBV5-1 and TRBJ1-1, with D maybe TRBD1 (6 bases). The CDR3 coding sequence is TGCGCCAGCAGCTCCCAGGACAGCCTGAACACTGAAGCTTTCTTT. It specifies CASSSQDSLNTEAFF.